This paragraph covers one TCR beta chain sequence. Its antigen is still unknown. The sample belongs to a study of OX40 agonist ivuxolimab in advanced cancers. For the study at large: Patients' therapy was ivuxolimab, an antibody that acts as an agonist of OX40 (CD134). Intravenous ivuxolimab at 0.01 to 10 mg/kg was given to patients every 2 weeks.

CDR1 and CDR2 (germline): SQVTM, ANQGSEA. This CDR3 is built from 15 residues. Germline trimming cut 8 bases from V and 3 bases from J; bases unmatched to any gene: 4. Libraries were prepared by immunoSEQ multiplex PCR; TCRdb keeps only in-frame clonotypes and omits some of them. The sample holds over 40,000 clones, about nine tenths seen once. Study results and caveats: At doses 0.1 to 3.0 mg/kg, CD4+ and CD8+ clones expanded.

The sequence derives from an adult with an advanced solid tumor such as melanoma, head and neck, liver or kidney cancer. The rearrangement uses TRBV29-1 and TRBJ2-1; 16 nucleotides line up with TRBD2. The sample here was CD4+ or CD8+ T cells sorted from blood, taken in a trial of the OX40 agonist ivuxolimab. The CDR3 DNA sequence: TGCAGCACGGGACTAGCGGGGGGGAGCTACAATGAGCAGTTCTTC. This gives the protein CSTGLAGGSYNEQFF.